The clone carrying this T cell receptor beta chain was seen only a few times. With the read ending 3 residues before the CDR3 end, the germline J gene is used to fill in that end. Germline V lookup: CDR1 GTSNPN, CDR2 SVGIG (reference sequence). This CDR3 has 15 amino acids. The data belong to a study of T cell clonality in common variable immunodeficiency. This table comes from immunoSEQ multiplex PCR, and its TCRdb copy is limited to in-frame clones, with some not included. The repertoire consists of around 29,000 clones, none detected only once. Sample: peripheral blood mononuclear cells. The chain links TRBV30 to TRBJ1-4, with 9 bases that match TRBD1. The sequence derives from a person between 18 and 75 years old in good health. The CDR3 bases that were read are TGTGCCTGGAGTACACAGGGGGCGAATAATTCACCA. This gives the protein CAWSTQGANNSP. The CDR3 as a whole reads CAWSTQGANNSPLFF.